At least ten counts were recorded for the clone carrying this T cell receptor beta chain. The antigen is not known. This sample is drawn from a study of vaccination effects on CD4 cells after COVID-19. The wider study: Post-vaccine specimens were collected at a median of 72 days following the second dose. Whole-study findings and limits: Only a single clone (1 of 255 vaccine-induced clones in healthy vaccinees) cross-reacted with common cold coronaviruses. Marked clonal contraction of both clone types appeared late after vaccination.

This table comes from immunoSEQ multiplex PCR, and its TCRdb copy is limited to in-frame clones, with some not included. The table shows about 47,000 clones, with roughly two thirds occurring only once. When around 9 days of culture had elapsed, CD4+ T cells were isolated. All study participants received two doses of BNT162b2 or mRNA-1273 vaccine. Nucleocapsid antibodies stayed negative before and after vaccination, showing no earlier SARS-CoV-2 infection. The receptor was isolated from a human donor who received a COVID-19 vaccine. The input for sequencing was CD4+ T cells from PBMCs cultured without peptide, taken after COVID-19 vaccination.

The CDR3 sequence is CATSRDAGGSDTQYF. The CDR3 coding sequence is TGTGCCACCAGCAGAGATGCGGGGGGGTCAGATACGCAGTATTTT. V gene TRBV15 combines with J gene TRBJ2-3, with TRBD2 matching over 9 bases. In germline, CDR1 is LNHNV, CDR2 YYDKDF (reference sequence). There are 15 residues in the CDR3. The ends lost 0 bases at V and 4 bases at J; junction bases unmatched: 2.